The rows below give T cell receptor beta chains drawn from one sample of a study of cytomegalovirus exposure and HLA in healthy donors. The table came from immunoSEQ multiplex PCR; TCRdb's copy has only in-frame clones and leaves some out. The table has just under 75,000 clones, roughly 94% seen once. The sequencing sample was made of PBMCs. The receptors were gathered from a woman aged 18-35 years in good health and CMV-seropositive. The CDR3 runs from the conserved cysteine through the conserved F or W. D genes are given only for firm matches. Where a row states a size, it is once, few, many or the class of an expanded clone; other rows omit it.

>-|-|TRBJ2-7|TRBV15
TGTGCCACCAGCAGGGGAGTTGGACGGTCCTACGAGCAGTACTTC
CATSRGVGRSYEQYF
>-|-|TRBJ1-3|TRBV5-1
TGCGCCAGCAGCCCAGTGATCTCTGGAAACACCATATATTTT
CASSPVISGNTIYF
>-|-|TRBJ1-3|TRBV2
TGTGCCAGGGGGGGGCAGGGGCGAAACACCATATATTTT
CARGGQGRNTIYF
>-|-|TRBJ2-2|TRBV4-1
TGCGCCAGCAGCCTACCCGGGATGAACACCGGGGAGCTGTTTTTT
CASSLPGMNTGELFF
>-|-|TRBJ2-1|TRBV5-6
TGTGCCAGCAGCTTGAGGTCGACTAGAGTCAATGAGCAGTTCTTC
CASSLRSTRVNEQFF
>-|TRBD2|TRBJ2-7|TRBV18
TGTGCCAGCTCGTACCAGGTCTCTAGCGGGGGGGCCTACGAGCAGTACTTC
CASSYQVSSGGAYEQYF
>once|TRBD1|TRBJ1-2|TRBV27
TGTGCCAGCAATCCGACAGGGTTCTATGGCTACACCTTC
CASNPTGFYGYTF
>-|-|TRBJ2-1|TRBV7-8
TGTGCCAGCAGCTTAGGTACAGCATACTCCTACAATGAGCAGTTCTTC
CASSLGTAYSYNEQFF
>-|TRBD1|TRBJ1-5|TRBV19
TGTGCCAGTAGTCGATTACCGGGACAGGGGCTTAATCAGCCCCAGCATTTT
CASSRLPGQGLNQPQHF
>-|-|TRBJ2-7|TRBV28
TGTGCCAGCAGTTTACAACAGGGCGAGCAGTACTTC
CASSLQQGEQYF
>-|TRBD1|TRBJ2-1|TRBV28
TGTGCCAGCAGTCGAACAGGGGGCGGACGCCATGAGCAGTTCTTC
CASSRTGGGRHEQFF
>-|-|TRBJ1-1|TRBV27
TGTGCCAGCAGTTTCGGAGGGAGAAACACTGAAGCTTTCTTT
CASSFGGRNTEAFF
>once|-|TRBJ2-7|TRBV4-1
TGCGCCAGCAGCCAAGATATAGTAGGGGCGAGGAACGAGCAGTACTTC
CASSQDIVGARNEQYF
>-|-|TRBJ1-3|TRBV7-2
TGTGCCAGCAGCCTTAATACAGGGAGCTCTGGAAACACCATATATTTT
CASSLNTGSSGNTIYF
>-|TRBD2|TRBJ2-2|TRBV6-1
TGTGCCAGCAGGGAAGAGGGACTAGCTGGCACCGGGGAGCTGTTTTTT
CASREEGLAGTGELFF
>-|TRBD1|TRBJ1-1|TRBV5-5
TGTGCCAGCAGCTTCCAGGGGGCTGAAGCTTTCTTT
CASSFQGAEAFF
>-|-|TRBJ2-2|TRBV27
TGTGCCAGCAGTTTCCATTGGGAGACGCACACCGGGGAGCTGTTTTTT
CASSFHWETHTGELFF
>-|-|TRBJ1-6|TRBV1
TGCACCAGCAGCCGAGTCCCGGCAGGGGAACATTCACCCCTCCACTTT
CTSSRVPAGEHSPLHF
>-|TRBD1|TRBJ1-6|TRBV7-2
TGTGCCAGCAGCTTGGACAGGGTTAATTCACCCCTCCACTTT
CASSLDRVNSPLHF
>-|TRBD2|TRBJ2-1|TRBV9
TGTGCCAGCAGCGTAGCTCTGAGCGGGAGCTCCTACAATGAGCAGTTCTTC
CASSVALSGSSYNEQFF
>-|-|TRBJ2-2|TRBV19
TGTGCCAGTAGTATAAGGGGCCCCACCGGGGAGCTGTTTTTT
CASSIRGPTGELFF
>-|TRBD2|TRBJ2-5|TRBV10-3
TGTGCCATCAGTGAGTCGATCTTTTTAGCGGGAGGGGAGGAGACCCAGTACTTC
CAISESIFLAGGEETQYF
>-|TRBD1|TRBJ1-1|TRBV27
TGTGCCAGCAGTCTGACAGGGGGCTGGACTGAAGCTTTCTTT
CASSLTGGWTEAFF
>few|TRBD1|TRBJ2-2|TRBV18
TGTGCCAGCTCGACCAGCCAAACAGGGGTCACCGGGGAGCTGTTTTTT
CASSTSQTGVTGELFF
>-|TRBD1|TRBJ1-4|TRBV5-1
TGCGCCAGCAGCTTTCAGGGGGCGTTTAATGAAAAACTGTTTTTT
CASSFQGAFNEKLFF
>-|TRBD2|TRBJ2-4|TRBV7-2
TGTGCCAGCAGCCGCCGACTAGCGGGACTAAACATTCAGTACTTC
CASSRRLAGLNIQYF
>-|TRBD1|TRBJ2-2|TRBV5-1
TGCGCCAGCAGCTTGTCAGGGGGGAACACCGGGGAGCTGTTTTTT
CASSLSGGNTGELFF
>once|-|TRBJ2-7|TRBV6-5
TGTGCCAGCAGTAGAGAACCCCAGGGCTACGAGCAGTACTTC
CASSREPQGYEQYF
>once|TRBD2|TRBJ2-3|TRBV10-3
TGTGCCGTCAGACTAGCGGGAGAGACAGATACGCAGTATTTT
CAVRLAGETDTQYF
>-|-|TRBJ2-7|TRBV9
TGTGCCAGCAGCGTAGGTTTAGGTGTGACAGGATCCTACGAGCAGTACTTC
CASSVGLGVTGSYEQYF
>-|TRBD1|TRBJ1-2|TRBV19
TGTGCCAGTAGTCCGGGACAGGGTACCTATGGCTACACCTTC
CASSPGQGTYGYTF
>-|TRBD1|TRBJ1-2|TRBV5-1
TGCGCCAGCAGCTTGGTACAGGGGGACTATGGCTACACCTTC
CASSLVQGDYGYTF
>-|-|TRBJ2-6|TRBV7-3
TGTGCCAGCAGCTACAGGAGCTCTGGGGCCAACGTCCTGACTTTC
CASSYRSSGANVLTF
>-|TRBD1|TRBJ2-3|TRBV6-5
TGTGCCAGCAGTTACTCCGGGACAGGCACAGATACGCAGTATTTT
CASSYSGTGTDTQYF
>-|TRBD1|TRBJ1-5|TRBV18
TGTGCCAGCTCACCGGACAGGGGGATGAGTCAGCCCCAGCATTTT
CASSPDRGMSQPQHF
>-|TRBD1|TRBJ1-2|TRBV6-5
TGTGCCAGCAGACAGACAGGGACCCATGGCTACACCTTC
CASRQTGTHGYTF
>-|TRBD1|TRBJ2-7|TRBV4-1
TGCGCCAGCAGCTCCGGACAGGGGGGAACCTACGAGCAGTACTTC
CASSSGQGGTYEQYF
>-|TRBD1|TRBJ1-5|TRBV19
TGTGCCAGTAGTTTGGGTAGGGACAGACAACCTTCGAATCAGCCCCAGCATTTT
CASSLGRDRQPSNQPQHF
>-|-|TRBJ2-1|TRBV7-9
TGTGCCAGCAGCGGGGCCCCCGGGACAAACCGGAATGAGCAGTTCTTC
CASSGAPGTNRNEQFF
>-|TRBD1|TRBJ2-7|TRBV6-5
TGTGCCAGCAGTTCCCGACAGGGGTGGGGGCAGTACTTC
CASSSRQGWGQYF
>once|TRBD1|TRBJ2-2|TRBV2
TGTGCCAGCAGAACCGGGACAGGGAGCACCGGGGAGCTGTTTTTT
CASRTGTGSTGELFF
>once|-|TRBJ1-1|TRBV29-1
TGCAGCGTTGTTTTTTCTCGGCCAGGGGAAGACGATGCTTTCTTT
CSVVFSRPGEDDAFF
>-|-|TRBJ2-3|TRBV19
TGTGCCAGTAGGGGACTGCAGAACACAGATACGCAGTATTTT
CASRGLQNTDTQYF
>few|-|TRBJ1-1|TRBV28
TGTGCCAGCAGTATCCGTTGGGGGGCTGAAGCTTTCTTT
CASSIRWGAEAFF
>-|-|TRBJ1-1|TRBV6-6
TGTGCCAGCAGTCGTACAGGTTCCACTGAAGCTTTCTTT
CASSRTGSTEAFF
>-|TRBD1|TRBJ2-2|TRBV5-3
TGTGCCAGAAGCGTTAAGTTCCGGGACAGGGAAAGAGGCTCGAACACCGGGGAGCTGTTTTTT
CARSVKFRDRERGSNTGELFF
>-|-|TRBJ1-2|TRBV28
TGTGCCAGCAGTTCCCCCCATTTGGCGCGGGCGTACTATGGCTACACCTTC
CASSSPHLARAYYGYTF
>-|TRBD1|TRBJ1-5|TRBV19
TGTGCCAGTAGCCGGACAGGAATCAGTAATCAGCCCCAGCATTTT
CASSRTGISNQPQHF
>-|-|TRBJ1-2|TRBV19
TGTGCCAGTACGGCCCTGGGCAGCATGTCTGGCTACACCTTC
CASTALGSMSGYTF
>-|-|TRBJ2-7|TRBV28
TGTGCCAGCAGTTTCAGGGGTACCTACGAGCAGTACTTC
CASSFRGTYEQYF
>-|TRBD1|TRBJ2-4|TRBV11-1
TGTGCCAGCAGCCAAGGAAGCAACAGGGGAAAAAACATTCAGTACTTC
CASSQGSNRGKNIQYF
>-|TRBD1|TRBJ1-6|TRBV6-5
TGTGCCAGCAGTTACTTCCTTGGGACAGGGATATCACCCCTCCACTTT
CASSYFLGTGISPLHF
>-|-|TRBJ2-7|TRBV4-3
TGCGCCAGCAGCCCCTTCGCGGGACCGTCCTACGAGCAGTACTTC
CASSPFAGPSYEQYF